A selection of T cell receptor beta chains follows, all from one sample in a study of identical twins. TCRdb re-called the 5' RACE reads with MiXCR, one entry per CDR3 protein. Of 250,000 or so distinct CDR3 sequences in the sample, about 8.3% were seen once. The data also belong to a second study, concerning yellow fever vaccine responses in identical twins.

The sample comprised CD8+ T cells sorted from blood. The source of these receptors is a woman aged 18-29 years in good health. Both conserved end residues are part of each CDR3. The D gene is left open where the match is weak. Clone size appears in some rows only: once, few, many, or a class for an expanded clone.

J gene	D gene	clone size	V gene	CDR3 DNA	CDR3 protein
TRBJ2-6	.	.	TRBV7-9	TGTGCCAGCAGCTTAGCGTTCGGGGCTGGGGCCAACGTCCTGACTTTC	CASSLAFGAGANVLTF
TRBJ2-7	.	.	TRBV20-1	TGCAGTGCTACCGGGAATATCGGACCGATTTTTTCCTACGAGCAGTACTTC	CSATGNIGPIFSYEQYF
TRBJ2-3	.	.	TRBV2	TGTGCCAGCAGAGGGCTTGGATACGGCACAGATACGCAGTATTTT	CASRGLGYGTDTQYF
TRBJ1-2	.	many	TRBV3-1	TGTGCCAGCAGCCAAGATGGCGGCGGGAACTATGGCTACACCTTC	CASSQDGGGNYGYTF
TRBJ2-7	TRBD2	many	TRBV27	TGTGCCAGCAGTTTACGATGGCTAGCGGGGGGAAAGAAGTACGAGCAGTACTTC	CASSLRWLAGGKKYEQYF
TRBJ1-6	TRBD1	few	TRBV6-5	TGTGCCAGCAGTTACGCGGACAGGTCCCTTAATTCACCCCTCCACTTT	CASSYADRSLNSPLHF
TRBJ2-1	.	few	TRBV29-1	TGCAGCGTTGAGGGACTCCCTTGGCACTACAATGAGCAGTTCTTC	CSVEGLPWHYNEQFF
TRBJ2-1	.	.	TRBV6-2/TRBV6-3	TGTGCCAGCAGAGTTGGAGCGCTTGAGCAGTTCTTC	CASRVGALEQFF
TRBJ2-7	TRBD1	few	TRBV29-1	TGCAGCGTCTCCACCGGGACAGCCTACGAGCAGTACTTC	CSVSTGTAYEQYF
TRBJ1-4	TRBD1	.	TRBV12-3/TRBV12-4	TGTGCCAGCAGTCCCCCCGGGACAGGGATCGAAAAACTGTTTTTT	CASSPPGTGIEKLFF
TRBJ2-5	TRBD1	.	TRBV13	TGTGCCAGCAGCTTAGGCTTCCAGGGGGACCAAGAGACCCAGTACTTC	CASSLGFQGDQETQYF
TRBJ2-7	.	few	TRBV11-2	TGTGCCAGCAGCGTCCGGGAGAAAAGCTCCTACGAGCAGTACTTC	CASSVREKSSYEQYF
TRBJ1-2	.	many	TRBV7-9	TGTGCCAGCCCACAGGCCGATTGGGATGGCTACACCTTC	CASPQADWDGYTF
TRBJ2-7	.	few	TRBV11-2	TGTGCCAGCAGCACGGAGGGACAGTTTGCCAACTACGAGCAGTACTTC	CASSTEGQFANYEQYF
TRBJ2-5	.	few	TRBV6-5	TGTGCCAGCAGCCACTCGGCCGTTGGGGGGGAGACCCAGTACTTC	CASSHSAVGGETQYF
TRBJ2-7	TRBD1	.	TRBV3-1	TGTGCCAGCAGCCAGGAAGTGACAGGGGGCTACGAGCAGTACTTC	CASSQEVTGGYEQYF
TRBJ2-2	TRBD2	.	TRBV19	TGTGCCAGTAGCCACGGACTAGCGGGGGGCCCTGCCCGGGAGCTGTTTTTT	CASSHGLAGGPARELFF
TRBJ2-3	.	few	TRBV25-1	TGTGCCAGCAGTGATGGGGGGGGCTCCACAGATACGCAGTATTTT	CASSDGGGSTDTQYF
TRBJ2-1	.	.	TRBV27	TGTGCCAGCAGTCCCGCCACCGGCGGGCTTCCTAAGCAGTTCTTC	CASSPATGGLPKQFF
TRBJ2-2	.	many	TRBV12-3/TRBV12-4	TGTGCCAGCAGCCTCGCTGGAGCGGCCGGGGAGCTGTTTTTT	CASSLAGAAGELFF
TRBJ2-2	.	many	TRBV7-9	TGTGCCAGCAGCGACTGGACGGCCGGGGAGCTGTTTTTT	CASSDWTAGELFF
TRBJ2-7	.	few	TRBV4-2	TGTGCCAGCAGCCAAGGTGACAGCACCTACGAGCAGTACTTC	CASSQGDSTYEQYF
TRBJ2-7	TRBD2	few	TRBV5-6	TGTGCCAGCAGCTTGTTGGGAGGCGGGGGGGTCTCCTACGAGCAGTACTTC	CASSLLGGGGVSYEQYF
TRBJ2-2	.	many	TRBV7-9	TGTGCCAGCAGCTTTGCGACAGGAGGCACCGGGGAGCTGTTTTTT	CASSFATGGTGELFF
TRBJ2-5	TRBD2	.	TRBV7-6	TGTGCCAGCAGCAAATATAGCGGGGGGGCGGAAGAGACCCAGTACTTC	CASSKYSGGAEETQYF
TRBJ2-5	TRBD2	few	TRBV5-1	TGCGCCAGCAGCACCTCCGGGACTAGTGGGGAGACCCAGTACTTC	CASSTSGTSGETQYF
TRBJ2-7	.	.	TRBV12-3/TRBV12-4	TGTGCCAGCAGCGAGGCCGGGATCTCCTACGAGCAGTACTTC	CASSEAGISYEQYF
TRBJ2-5	.	.	TRBV4-1	TGCGCCAGCAGCCAAGGAATTAGCACGGAGACCCAGTACTTC	CASSQGISTETQYF
TRBJ2-3	.	many	TRBV3-1	TGTGCCAGCACCCCGGGGGCCGGCTTCACAGATACGCAGTATTTT	CASTPGAGFTDTQYF
TRBJ2-5	TRBD2	few	TRBV20-1	TGCAGTGCCTACCTGGCGGGAGCCCTTGAAGAGACCCAGTACTTC	CSAYLAGALEETQYF
TRBJ2-4	.	few	TRBV5-1	TGCGCCAGCAGCGAGTGGGCAGGGAACGAAAACATTCAGTACTTC	CASSEWAGNENIQYF
TRBJ2-4	.	few	TRBV4-2	TGTGCCAGCAGCCCGAAAGAGGAGAACATTCAGTACTTC	CASSPKEENIQYF
TRBJ1-5	.	few	TRBV28	TGTGCCAGCATCCCTTGGACTGACAATCAGCCCCAGCATTTT	CASIPWTDNQPQHF
TRBJ2-7	.	.	TRBV27	TGTGCCAGCAGTTCCCAGGACAGCGCCTACGAGCAGTACTTC	CASSSQDSAYEQYF
TRBJ2-5	TRBD2	many	TRBV28	TGTGCCATCCTCCCGAGGGAGGGCGTGAGTGAGACCCAGTACTTC	CAILPREGVSETQYF
TRBJ2-1	TRBD1	many	TRBV28	TGTGCCAGCAGCTCTCGGGACAGGGTTTACAATGAGCAGTTCTTC	CASSSRDRVYNEQFF
TRBJ2-7	.	.	TRBV5-5	TGTGCCAGCAGCGTACCGGGACTCTCTTACGAGCAGTACTTC	CASSVPGLSYEQYF
TRBJ2-1	.	many	TRBV29-1	TGCAGCGTTGATCTGGGTCGGGAGAAGCAGTTCTTC	CSVDLGREKQFF
TRBJ2-7	.	few	TRBV27	TGTGCCAGCAGTTTACAGGGGGGCAACGAGCAGTACTTC	CASSLQGGNEQYF
TRBJ2-2	.	.	TRBV20-1	TGCAGTGCTAGAGGGTGGAGGGCCGGGGAGCTGTTTTTT	CSARGWRAGELFF
TRBJ2-1	.	many	TRBV7-9	TGTGCCAGCAGCTCACCCGTCCAGAATGAGCAGTTCTTC	CASSSPVQNEQFF
TRBJ2-3	TRBD1	few	TRBV7-9	TGTGCCAGCAGTTTTACAGGGGGAAGCACAGATACGCAGTATTTT	CASSFTGGSTDTQYF
TRBJ2-7	.	many	TRBV27	TGTGCCAGCAGTTTACAGGGCTCCAACGAGCAGTACTTC	CASSLQGSNEQYF
TRBJ2-5	TRBD2	.	TRBV5-1	TGCGCCAGCAGCTCCACGCTAGCGGGGGCCGTTGAGACCCAGTACTTC	CASSSTLAGAVETQYF
TRBJ1-2	.	.	TRBV12-3/TRBV12-4	TGTGCCAGCAGACCCAACAGGCGGGACTATGGCTACACCTTC	CASRPNRRDYGYTF
TRBJ2-7	.	medium-sized	TRBV4-1	TGCGCCAGCAGCCAAGTTTTGGCGAGCTCCTACGAGCAGTACTTC	CASSQVLASSYEQYF
TRBJ1-1	.	few	TRBV7-9	TGTGCCAGCAGCTTAGTAAGCTCGGCAGGGAGGACTGAAGCTTTCTTT	CASSLVSSAGRTEAFF
TRBJ2-3	.	many	TRBV10-3	TGTGCCATCAGAGGCGATGGGGGTGAGACTATCAGGTCAGATACGCAGTATTTT	CAIRGDGGETIRSDTQYF
TRBJ2-3	.	.	TRBV9	TGTGCCAGCGGCGCCGGGGCACTAGCCCCTTTCACAGATACGCAGTATTTT	CASGAGALAPFTDTQYF
TRBJ2-3	TRBD1	.	TRBV24-1	TGTGCCACCACCTCCGGGACAGGGGGTATGGATACGCAGTATTTT	CATTSGTGGMDTQYF
TRBJ1-2	.	.	TRBV5-1	TGCGCCAGCAGCTTGGGGCAGGGAGTCCATGGCTACACCTTC	CASSLGQGVHGYTF
TRBJ2-2	.	few	TRBV5-5	TGTGCCAGCAGAGCGGGACAGGCGAACACCGGGGAGCTGTTTTTT	CASRAGQANTGELFF
TRBJ2-2	.	many	TRBV11-1	TGTGCCAGCAGCTTTTCTCCCGCCCGGCAATCGAACACCGGGGAGCTGTTTTTT	CASSFSPARQSNTGELFF
TRBJ2-3	.	many	TRBV27	TGTGCCAGCAGTTTATCAGGGTGGACAGATACGCAGTATTTT	CASSLSGWTDTQYF
TRBJ2-3	.	many	TRBV21-1	TGTGCCAGCACCCTTTTTCGACAGGGAGGAACAGATACGCAGTATTTT	CASTLFRQGGTDTQYF
TRBJ2-7	.	many	TRBV27	TGTGCCAGCAGCCTTAGCGGACTCTACGAGCAGTACTTC	CASSLSGLYEQYF
TRBJ2-1	TRBD2	once	TRBV4-3	TGCGCCAGCAGCCAAGGGGTACTAGCGGGAGGCAATGAGCAGTTCTTC	CASSQGVLAGGNEQFF
TRBJ2-7	TRBD2	.	TRBV2	TGTGCCAGCACTCCGGGGGGACCCTACGAGCAGTACTTC	CASTPGGPYEQYF
TRBJ2-3	.	many	TRBV9	TGTGCCAGCAGCGCCTCAGGGTTGGTTTCAGATACGCAGTATTTT	CASSASGLVSDTQYF
TRBJ2-1	.	.	TRBV6-1	TGTGCCAGCAGCTCCGTGATACTCAATGAGCAGTTCTTC	CASSSVILNEQFF